This TCR beta chain comes out of a study of T cells after yellow fever vaccination. Points from the study as a whole: Some clonotypes, a small share, were shared between CD4 and CD8 compartments. Subsequent to the booster, the majority of primary-vaccination clones reappeared (roughly 95% CD4, roughly 90% CD8).

To note about this clonotype: The antigen remains unidentified. Its ends do not fully match the called genes, so a read error is possible.

The CDR3 spans 13 residues. The V gene's germline CDR1 is SGHRS and CDR2 YFSETQ. One entry per CDR3 protein, called by TCRdb with MiXCR from the 5' RACE reads. The sample includes a few hundred thousand distinct CDR3 sequences, less than 7.5% seen only once; the top ten take around 1.1%. This sample comprised CD4+ T cells sorted from PBMCs, obtained on the day of the yellow fever booster vaccination. This sequence joins TRBV5-1 and TRBJ2-7; 9 nucleotides line up with TRBD2. The TCR comes from a man aged 25 to 40 who received the YFV17D yellow fever vaccine. CDR3 sequence reads: CASSMREGYEQNF. In DNA form, the CDR3 reads TGCGCCAGCAGCATGCGGGAGGGGTACGAGCAGAACTTC. The complete variable domain, with remaining parts taken from reference TRBV5-1 and TRBJ2-7, reads KAGVTQTPRYLIKTRGQQVTLSCSPISGHRSVSWYQQTPGQGLQFLFEYFSETQRNKGNFPGRFSGRQFSNSRSEMNVSTLELGDSALYLCASSMREGYEQNFGPGTRLTVT.